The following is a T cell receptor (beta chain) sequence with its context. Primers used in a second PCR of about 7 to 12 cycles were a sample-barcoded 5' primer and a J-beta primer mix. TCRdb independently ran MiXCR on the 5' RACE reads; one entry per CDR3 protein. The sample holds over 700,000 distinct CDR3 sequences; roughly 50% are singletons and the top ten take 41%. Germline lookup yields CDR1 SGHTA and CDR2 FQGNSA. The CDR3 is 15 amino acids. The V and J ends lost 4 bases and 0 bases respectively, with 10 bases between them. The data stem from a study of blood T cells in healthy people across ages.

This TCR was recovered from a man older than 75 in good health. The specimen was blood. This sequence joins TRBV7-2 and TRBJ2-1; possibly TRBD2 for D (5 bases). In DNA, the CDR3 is TGTGCCAGCAGCTCTATACTAGGCTCCTACAATGAGCAGTTCTTC. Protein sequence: CASSSILGSYNEQFF.